What follows is one T cell receptor beta chain and its context. This sample is part of a study of T cell changes during pregnancy in multiple sclerosis. The protocol was immunoSEQ multiplex PCR, while the TCRdb copy is restricted to in-frame clones and leaves out a portion. The sample has more than 65,000 clones; about 85% are singletons. This CDR3 has 19 amino acids. The junction had 24 bases not matched to a gene; V was cut back by 0 bases and J by 15 bases. Germline loops: CDR1 GTSNPN, CDR2 SVGIG (reference sequence). The source material was peripheral blood, sampled before pregnancy. The source is a female donor with multiple sclerosis, enrolled in a pregnancy study. V gene TRBV30 combines with J gene TRBJ2-1; TRBD2 aligns across 12 bases. CDR3 bases: TGTGCCTGGAGTGTAAGGGGTCGGGCACTAGCGGGAGGCCTGGGGGGGATGTTCTTC. It is translated as CAWSVRGRALAGGLGGMFF.